This T cell receptor beta chain was identified in a study of cytomegalovirus exposure and HLA in healthy donors. About this clone: What it binds is unknown.

Both 60 Vbeta primers and 13 Jbeta primers went into the PCR. TCRdb's table, derived via immunoSEQ multiplex PCR, lists solely in-frame clones and lacks some. Altogether 160,000 or so clones are present, 77% being singletons, with the ten largest covering roughly 2.1%. Study outcomes and limitations: The majority of CMV-associated TCR beta chains were reported as apparently HLA-restricted in a later analysis.

The sample taken for sequencing was PBMCs. The TCR originated in a man aged 50-60 years in good health and CMV-seropositive.

The CDR3 here is CASTKGQGYRTDTQYF. The CDR3 bases are TGTGCCAGCACCAAGGGACAGGGATATAGGACAGATACGCAGTATTTT. The rearrangement links TRBV27 to TRBJ2-3, with 9 bases aligning to TRBD1. Per germline, CDR1 MNHEY and CDR2 SMNVEV (reference sequence). Trimming took 7 bases from V and 3 from J; bases not matched to a gene: 11. The CDR3 extends over 16 amino acids.